The 29 T cell receptor beta chains in this list originate from one sample, sequenced in a study of shared clonotypes between healthy human individuals. The naive CD8 fraction comprised CD45RO-negative cells positively selected for CCR7 and excluded terminally differentiated effector memory CD45RA+ cells. Sequencing was performed with immunoSEQ multiplex PCR; in TCRdb, only in-frame clones are kept and a portion is missing. The sample contains about 2.1 million clones, over 85% of which appear only once. Sequencing was carried out using naive CD8+ T cells from PBMCs. The receptor source for this set is a man in his late teens or twenties in good health. Some clones in this sample may be carry-over from other donors' samples.

The chain links TRBV7-3 to TRBJ2-5, with 8 bases that match TRBD2. The CDR3 has 15 residues. V lost 6 bases to trimming and J lost 3 bases; unmatched junction nucleotides: 9. Germline CDR1 SGHTA, CDR2 FQGTGA. CDR3 residues: CASSPSGRVEETQYF. The CDR3 DNA follows: TGTGCCAGCAGTCCCAGCGGGAGAGTTGAAGAGACCCAGTACTTC.

The CDR3 bases are TGTGCCAGCAGCTTAGGGGCCACCCCCTACAATGAGCAGTTCTTC. Protein product: CASSLGATPYNEQFF. The V gene is TRBV7-8, the J gene TRBJ2-1; no clear D gene. This CDR3 region has 15 residues. Germline CDR1 reads SGHVS; CDR2 reads FQNEAQ. V lost 1 base and J 2 bases, leaving 9 bases between the germline ends.

This chain links TRBV6-1 with TRBJ1-6; TRBD1 is a possible D gene (5 bases). The CDR3 extends over 16 amino acids. Germline-derived CDR1 and CDR2 are MNHNS and SASEGT. Between the trimmed V and J ends, which lost 2 bases and 10 bases, there was a span of 18 bases. DNA of the CDR3: TGTGCCAGCAGTGAAAAGGGCAGGGACCCACCATCACCCCTCCACTTT. Residues: CASSEKGRDPPSPLHF.

Points on this clone: The same CDR3 can be traced to other DNA sequences in this sample. V usage is TRBV27 and J usage is TRBJ2-2; D is undetermined. Germline CDR1 MNHEY, CDR2 SMNVEV (reference sequence). The CDR3 has 12 residues. The ends were cut back, 3 bases at V and 6 bases at J, with 5 bases in the middle. The CDR3 region has the DNA TGTGCCAGCAGTTTTCCGGCCGGGGAGCTGTTTTTT. Its protein product is CASSFPAGELFF.

This sequence joins TRBV7-9 and TRBJ2-7; D gene unclear. This CDR3 region has 15 residues. V dropped 5 bases and J dropped 0 bases, with 14 bases sitting between them. CDR1 SEHNR and CDR2 FQNEAQ come from the germline V gene (reference sequence). CDR3 protein: CASSHIRGGSYEQYF. The CDR3 nucleotides read TGTGCCAGCAGCCACATTAGAGGCGGCTCCTACGAGCAGTACTTC.

The V and J genes are TRBV30 and TRBJ2-7, with D unresolved. Germline values: CDR1 GTSNPN, CDR2 SVGIG (reference sequence). V was cut by 2 bases and J by 5 bases, with 13 bases left in between. There are 13 residues in the CDR3. CDR3 amino acids: CAWSFPTSDEQYF. The CDR3 DNA reads as TGTGCCTGGAGTTTCCCTACAAGTGACGAGCAGTACTTC.

Worth noting for this clone: Distinct nucleotide sequences in the sample also encode this CDR3. The V gene is TRBV7-9, the J gene TRBJ2-5; D ambiguous. Looked up from germline, CDR1 is SEHNR and CDR2 is FQNEAQ (reference sequence). The CDR3 covers 14 residues. The V and J ends lost 1 base and 4 bases respectively, with 10 bases between them. The DNA of the CDR3 is TGTGCCAGCAGCTTAGTGGGATTCGGAGAGACCCAGTACTTC. Protein: CASSLVGFGETQYF.

The chain employs TRBV28 and TRBJ2-7, with a tentative D call TRBD1 (6 bases). Trimming took off 4 bases at V and 2 bases at J, with 12 bases between the two ends. This CDR3 has 14 amino acids. Germline lookup yields CDR1 MDHEN and CDR2 SYDVKM. This CDR3 reads CASSSLDSTYEQYF. CDR3 DNA: TGTGCCAGCAGTTCCCTGGACAGCACCTACGAGCAGTACTTC.

Points on this clone: One junction end disagrees with the germline gene, perhaps due to a read error. The chain is built from TRBV6-5 and TRBJ1-1; D call uncertain. The germline V gene has CDR1 MNHEY and CDR2 SVGAGI. The CDR3 has 13 residues. The CDR3 region is CASSNSPTHEAFF. The CDR3, as DNA: TGTGCCAGCAGTAACTCCCCGACACATGAAGCTTTCTTT.

Comment on this clone: Within the sample, other DNA sequences also encode this same CDR3. CDR3 sequence reads: CASSFGTFYEQYF. The CDR3 region has the DNA TGTGCCAGCAGTTTTGGGACATTCTACGAGCAGTACTTC. This chain links TRBV27 with TRBJ2-7; a possible D gene is TRBD1 (6 bases). Germline V gene lookup returns CDR1 MNHEY and CDR2 SMNVEV (reference sequence). There are 13 residues in the CDR3. Trimming removed 3 bases at V and 3 bases at J, with 9 bases between.

The rearrangement joins TRBV4-3 to TRBJ1-4, with TRBD1 identical over 7 bases. Trimming cost V 1 base and J 5 bases; bases outside gene matches: 7. The CDR3 contains 16 residues. The V gene's germline CDR1 is LGHNA and CDR2 YSLEER. The CDR3 loop is CASSQVVTGHNEKLFF. The CDR3 DNA is TGCGCCAGCAGCCAAGTTGTGACAGGGCACAATGAAAAACTGTTTTTT.

A single count supports this clone. V is TRBV28 and J is TRBJ2-7; 8 positions match TRBD2. CDR3 length: 14 residues. The V and J ends lost 3 bases and 3 bases, in that order; junction bases with no gene match: 4. Germline CDR1 reads MDHEN; CDR2 reads SYDVKM. Here the CDR3 reads CASSLVGLVYEQYF. As DNA, the CDR3 is TGTGCCAGCAGTTTGGTGGGACTAGTCTACGAGCAGTACTTC.

The rearrangement uses TRBV7-7 and TRBJ2-3; the D gene is possibly TRBD1 (5 bases). The V and J ends lost 5 bases and 4 bases respectively, with 13 bases between them. Per germline, CDR1 SSHAT and CDR2 FNYEAQ (reference sequence). The CDR3 extends over 14 amino acids. DNA of the CDR3: TGTGCCAGCAGCCTCTCCGCAGGGCCAGATACGCAGTATTTT. It is translated as CASSLSAGPDTQYF.

This clone was counted once. This chain joins TRBV2 and TRBJ2-7, with 13 bases matching TRBD2. The V gene's germline CDR1 is SNHLY and CDR2 FYNNEI. Trimming took 2 bases from V and 3 from J; bases not matched to a gene: 4. The CDR3 sequence is 16 residues long. Here the CDR3 reads CASSELRTSGSYEQYF. CDR3 coding DNA: TGTGCCAGCAGTGAATTAAGGACTAGCGGGAGCTACGAGCAGTACTTC.

The rearrangement joins TRBV2 to TRBJ1-2; D is undetermined. V was cut by 2 bases and J by 4 bases, with 14 bases left in between. The V gene's germline CDR1 is SNHLY and CDR2 FYNNEI. The length of the CDR3 is 15 residues. CDR3 nucleotides: TGTGCCAGCAGTGAATTCGAAGGGTCACTCTATGGCTACACCTTC. This encodes CASSEFEGSLYGYTF.

This sequence joins TRBV28 and TRBJ2-1; D might be TRBD1 (5 bases). The CDR3 contains 15 residues. With 3 bases removed from V and 1 base from J, the gap between germline ends came to 10 bases. CDR1 MDHEN and CDR2 SYDVKM come from the germline V gene. CDR3 sequence: CASSLETESYNEQFF. The CDR3 nucleotides are TGTGCCAGCAGTTTGGAGACAGAGTCCTACAATGAGCAGTTCTTC.

For this clone: The same CDR3 can be traced to other DNA sequences in this sample. The chain couples TRBV27 to TRBJ2-2; D is unresolved. The CDR3 loop spans 13 amino acids. Per germline, CDR1 MNHEY and CDR2 SMNVEV (reference sequence). Trimming left V 4 bases short and J 3 bases short, with 6 bases between. The CDR3 here is CASSSSYTGELFF. CDR3 coding DNA: TGTGCCAGCAGTTCCTCTTACACCGGGGAGCTGTTTTTT.

The chain joins TRBV9 to TRBJ2-7, with D perhaps TRBD1 (6 bases). V was cut by 3 bases and J by 3 bases, with 13 bases left in between. CDR3 length equals 14 residues. Germline values: CDR1 SGDLS, CDR2 YYNGEE. CDR3 sequence: CASSGRDILYEQYF. CDR3 coding DNA: TGTGCCAGCAGCGGACGGGACATCCTCTACGAGCAGTACTTC.

The chain recombines TRBV5-1 with TRBJ1-1, with 8 positions matching TRBD1. Germline V gene lookup returns CDR1 SGHRS and CDR2 YFSETQ. V lost 2 bases, J lost 4 bases, and 4 bases stayed unmatched. This CDR3 is 14 amino acids long. The chain's CDR3 is CASSFGTGSTEAFF. The DNA of the CDR3 is TGCGCCAGCAGCTTCGGGACAGGCTCCACTGAAGCTTTCTTT.

The chain recombines TRBV7-2 with TRBJ2-7; D not resolved. The CDR3 spans 16 residues. The ends were cut back, 1 base at V and 4 bases at J, with 17 bases in the middle. The germline gives CDR1 SGHTA, CDR2 FQGNSA. In DNA form, the CDR3 reads TGTGCCAGCAGCTTAGGCCGGTCCGGACCCCCTTACGAGCAGTACTTC. It is translated as CASSLGRSGPPYEQYF.

Written as DNA, the CDR3 is TGTGCCAGCAGTGATCTGACAGGGATAATCAATCAGCCCCAGCATTTT. Its protein product is CASSDLTGIINQPQHF. V and J are TRBV6-1 and TRBJ1-5; 7 bases map to TRBD1. V lost 3 bases and J lost 3; bases outside the gene matches: 8. This CDR3 has 16 residues. CDR1 and CDR2 from the germline V gene are MNHNS and SASEGT.

The chain couples TRBV27 to TRBJ1-2; D gene uncertain. From germline, CDR1 is MNHEY and CDR2 SMNVEV (reference sequence). This CDR3 is 14 amino acids long. The V gene lost 2 bases and the J gene lost 4 bases, with 11 bases spanning the gap. The CDR3 loop reads CASSLDGGGYGYTF. CDR3 bases: TGTGCCAGCAGTTTAGACGGAGGCGGCTATGGCTACACCTTC.

This clone is a singleton in its sample. This chain uses TRBV4-3 with TRBJ1-5; possible D gene TRBD1, 6 bases. Trimming stripped 2 bases from V and 5 bases from J, with 10 bases between. Germline V lookup: CDR1 LGHNA, CDR2 YSLEER. The CDR3 is 14 residues long. CDR3 coding DNA: TGCGCCAGCAGCCAATACGGGGGCGATCAGCCCCAGCATTTT. This encodes CASSQYGGDQPQHF.

The gene calls are TRBV27 and TRBJ2-1; 10 bases agree with TRBD2. The CDR3 spans 16 residues. J lost 3 bases, V lost 5 bases, and 7 bases had no gene match. Per germline, CDR1 MNHEY and CDR2 SMNVEV (reference sequence). The CDR3 bases are TGTGCCAGCAGTCCTGAGGGGACTAGCGTCTACAATGAGCAGTTCTTC. Residues: CASSPEGTSVYNEQFF.

This chain uses TRBV6-5 with TRBJ2-5; no definite D call. Germline V gives CDR1 MNHEY, CDR2 SVGAGI. There are 15 residues in the CDR3. The ends were cut back, 8 bases at V and 4 bases at J, with 20 bases in the middle. The CDR3 nucleotides read TGTGCCAGCCGAAATTCCTTGAGCCGAGGAGAGACCCAGTACTTC. It is translated as CASRNSLSRGETQYF.

This clone was observed a handful of times. J is TRBJ1-5 and V is TRBV7-8; D is possibly TRBD1 (5 bases). V lost 0 bases and J lost 0, with 6 bases in between. There are 15 residues in the CDR3. Looked up from germline, CDR1 is SGHVS and CDR2 is FQNEAQ. The CDR3 DNA reads TGTGCCAGCAGCTTAGCCAGGGATAGCAATCAGCCCCAGCATTTT. It translates to CASSLARDSNQPQHF.

This clone was observed once. The chain uses TRBV7-8 and TRBJ1-2; D unclear. V lost 5 bases to trimming and J lost 5 bases, with 18 bases between them. The CDR3 has 15 amino acids. Per germline, CDR1 SGHVS and CDR2 FQNEAQ. The CDR3 region is CASSAKGSAGYGYTF. In DNA form, the CDR3 reads TGTGCCAGCAGCGCCAAGGGCTCAGCGGGATATGGCTACACCTTC.

This chain links TRBV6-1 with TRBJ2-7; D is unclear. The CDR3 is made up of 14 amino acids. Looked up from germline, CDR1 is MNHNS and CDR2 is SASEGT. V lost 5 bases to trimming and J lost 2 bases, with 13 bases between them. The CDR3 coding sequence is TGTGCCAGCAGTCCCTTATCCCCCACCTACGAGCAGTACTTC. Amino acid sequence: CASSPLSPTYEQYF.

Of note for this clone: In the same sample, other DNA sequences code for this CDR3. The J gene is TRBJ2-2, the V gene TRBV27; possibly TRBD2 for D (5 bases). The CDR3 loop spans 14 amino acids. Trimming took off 2 bases at V and 5 bases at J, with 9 bases between the two ends. Germline loops: CDR1 MNHEY, CDR2 SMNVEV (reference sequence). In nucleotides, the CDR3 is TGTGCCAGCAGTTTAACGGGGAGAACCGGGGAGCTGTTTTTT. This translates into CASSLTGRTGELFF.